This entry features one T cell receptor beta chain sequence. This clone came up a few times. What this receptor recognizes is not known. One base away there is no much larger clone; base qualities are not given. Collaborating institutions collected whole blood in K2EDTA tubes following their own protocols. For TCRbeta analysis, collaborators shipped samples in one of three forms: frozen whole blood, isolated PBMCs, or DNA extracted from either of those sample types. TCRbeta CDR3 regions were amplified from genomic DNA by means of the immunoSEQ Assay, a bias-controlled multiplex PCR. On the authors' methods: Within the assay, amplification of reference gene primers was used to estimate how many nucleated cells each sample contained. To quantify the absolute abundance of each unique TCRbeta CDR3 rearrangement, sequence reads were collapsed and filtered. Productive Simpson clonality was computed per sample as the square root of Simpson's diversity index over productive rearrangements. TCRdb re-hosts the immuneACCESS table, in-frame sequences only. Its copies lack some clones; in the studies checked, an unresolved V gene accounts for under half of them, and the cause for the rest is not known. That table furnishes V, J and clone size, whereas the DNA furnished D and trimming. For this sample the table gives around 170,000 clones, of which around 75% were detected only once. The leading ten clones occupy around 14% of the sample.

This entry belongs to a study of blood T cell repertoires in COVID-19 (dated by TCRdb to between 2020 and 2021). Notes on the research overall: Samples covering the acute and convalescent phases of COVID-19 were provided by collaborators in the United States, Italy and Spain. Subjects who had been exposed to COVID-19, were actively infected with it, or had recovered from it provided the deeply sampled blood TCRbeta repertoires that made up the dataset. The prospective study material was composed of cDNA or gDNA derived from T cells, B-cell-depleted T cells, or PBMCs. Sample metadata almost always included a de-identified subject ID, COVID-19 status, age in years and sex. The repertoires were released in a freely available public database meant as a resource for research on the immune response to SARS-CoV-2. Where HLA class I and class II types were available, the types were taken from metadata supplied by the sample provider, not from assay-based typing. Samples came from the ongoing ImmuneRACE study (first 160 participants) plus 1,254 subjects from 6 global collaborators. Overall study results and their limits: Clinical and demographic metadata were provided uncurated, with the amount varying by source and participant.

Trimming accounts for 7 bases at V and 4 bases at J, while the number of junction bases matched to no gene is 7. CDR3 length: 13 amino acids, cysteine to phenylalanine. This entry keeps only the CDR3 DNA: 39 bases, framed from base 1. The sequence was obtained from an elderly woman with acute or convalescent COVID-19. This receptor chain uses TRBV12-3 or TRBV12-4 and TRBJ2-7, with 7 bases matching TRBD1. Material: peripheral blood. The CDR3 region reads CASTRGRRYEQYF. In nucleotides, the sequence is TGTGCCAGCACTAGGGGGCGAAGGTACGAGCAGTACTTC.